This is a list of T cell receptor beta chains from one sample in a study of CD8+CD57+ T cells in acquired aplastic anemia. TCRdb called the reads again in MiXCR, with one record for every CDR3 protein. The data show more than 100,000 distinct CDR3 sequences, around 41% seen once. Material: sorted CD4+, CD8+, or CD8+CD57+ T cells (not recorded which) from PBMCs. The source of these receptors is a human donor in good health, serving as a control. Each CDR3 is given with its conserved first and last residue. D genes are given only for firm matches. Expanded clones get a size class; other rows say once, few or many, or leave the size out.

clone_size j_call v_call d_call cdr3_nt cdr3_aa
NA TRBJ2-7 TRBV10-3 TRBD1 TGTGCCATCAGTGAATCACAGGGGGTAGGTGGCGAGCAGTACTTC CAISESQGVGGEQYF
NA TRBJ2-3 TRBV3-1 TRBD2 TGTGCCAGCAGAACGACTAGCGGGGGAGCAGATACGCAGTATTTT CASRTTSGGADTQYF
NA TRBJ2-7 TRBV10-3 NA TGTGCCATCAATCGGGACACCTACGAGCAGTACTTC CAINRDTYEQYF
many TRBJ1-5 TRBV5-5 TRBD1 TGTGCCAGCAGCTTGAGGGGGCTAGTTCGCAATCAGCCCCAGCATTTT CASSLRGLVRNQPQHF
NA TRBJ1-3 TRBV15 NA TGTGCCAGCTCACCAATTTCCGGGCAGGGGACGAATTCTGGAAACACCATATATTTT CASSPISGQGTNSGNTIYF
many TRBJ1-2 TRBV10-3 TRBD1 TGTGCCATCAGTGGACAGGGGGCGGGAGGCTACACCTTC CAISGQGAGGYTF
many TRBJ1-1 TRBV20-1 NA TGCAGTGCTACCGACACCTTGAACACTGAAGCTTTCTTT CSATDTLNTEAFF
once TRBJ1-5 TRBV19 NA TGTGCCAGTAGGGACACGGACAATCAGCCCCAGCATTTT CASRDTDNQPQHF
NA TRBJ2-5 TRBV15 TRBD1 TGTGCCACCAGCAGAACCCGGAGCAGGGGGGAGACCCAGTACTTC CATSRTRSRGETQYF
once TRBJ1-1 TRBV19 NA TGTGCCAGTAGTATGGGAGGGTCGGGCACTGAAGCTTTCTTT CASSMGGSGTEAFF
NA TRBJ2-1 TRBV7-8 NA TGTGCCAGCAGCTCCGGGGTTACGGGTGGACAGTTCTTC CASSSGVTGGQFF
NA TRBJ2-1 TRBV24-1 TRBD2 TGTGCCACCGAATCAATAGCGGGAGGAGCCATCAATGAGCAGTTCTTC CATESIAGGAINEQFF
many TRBJ2-5 TRBV2 NA TGTGCCAGCAGTGAAGAGGAGACCCAGTACTTC CASSEEETQYF
many TRBJ2-7 TRBV20-1 NA TGCAGTGCTAGAGGGGTATCCTACGAGCAGTACTTC CSARGVSYEQYF
few TRBJ2-7 TRBV27 NA TGTGCCAGCAGCCCGGGACACGTCGCACCCTACGAGCAGTACTTC CASSPGHVAPYEQYF
NA TRBJ1-3 TRBV5-1 TRBD1 TGCGCCAGCGCCGGGACAGGGGGAAACACCATATATTTT CASAGTGGNTIYF
once TRBJ2-1 TRBV5-1 NA TGCGCCAGCAGCTTTGCAGGGGAGCAGTTCTTC CASSFAGEQFF
many TRBJ1-3 TRBV6-1 NA TGTGCCAGCAGTAGGCAGGCTGGAAACACCATATATTTT CASSRQAGNTIYF
many TRBJ1-1 TRBV10-3 TRBD1 TGTGCCATCACTACAGGGGTGAACACTGAAGCTTTCTTT CAITTGVNTEAFF
many TRBJ1-1 TRBV6-6 NA TGTGCCTCCTCAGGGGCCTCTAACACTGAAGCTTTCTTT CASSGASNTEAFF
NA TRBJ2-7 TRBV10-3 TRBD1 TGTGCCATCAGGGGACAGGGGGAGCAGTACTTC CAIRGQGEQYF
many TRBJ1-1 TRBV20-1 TRBD1 TGCAGTGCTAGGCCGCGGACAGGGCCAACTGAAGCTTTCTTT CSARPRTGPTEAFF
many TRBJ2-7 TRBV11-2 TRBD2 TGTGCCAGCAGCTTTCTACTAGCGGGCCCCTACGAGCAGTACTTC CASSFLLAGPYEQYF
NA TRBJ1-1 TRBV20-1 NA TGCAGTGCAAACCTACGAACAGTTGAAGCTTTCTTT CSANLRTVEAFF
medium-sized TRBJ2-7 TRBV15 NA TGTGCCACCAGCAGAGATCGAGAGCAGCAGTACTTC CATSRDREQQYF
NA TRBJ1-5 TRBV2 NA TGTGCCAGCCAACAGCGCCCGTATAGCAATCAGCCCCAGCATTTT CASQQRPYSNQPQHF
NA TRBJ2-7 TRBV5-1 TRBD1 TGCGCCAGCAGCTTGGACCTATCGGACAGGACCTACGAGCAGTACTTC CASSLDLSDRTYEQYF
NA TRBJ1-1 TRBV19 NA TGTGCCAGTAGTACCACCTTGAAGGGTGCGACGGGGACTGAAGCTTTCTTT CASSTTLKGATGTEAFF
NA TRBJ2-1 TRBV2 NA TGTGCCAGCAGGGAACTTGGGAATGAGCAGTTCTTC CASRELGNEQFF
NA TRBJ2-7 TRBV6-2/TRBV6-3 NA TGTGCCAGCAGTATGGGGACGGAGACTCGGGAGCAGTACTTC CASSMGTETREQYF
many TRBJ2-1 TRBV20-1 TRBD2 TGCATATCCTCGAGGGCGGGAGTGGGAGGTGAGCAGTTCTTC CISSRAGVGGEQFF
many TRBJ1-5 TRBV11-3 NA TGTGCCAGCAGCTTAGATCAGGCCGGGCCAAAGCCTCAGCCCCAGCATTTT CASSLDQAGPKPQPQHF
NA TRBJ2-7 TRBV24-1 TRBD1 TGTGCCACCCGCGTGGGGACAGGGGCGCAGGTCGAGCAGTACTTC CATRVGTGAQVEQYF
many TRBJ1-2 TRBV7-9 TRBD1 TGTGCCAGCAGCTTAGCAGGGGGCGATTCCTATGGCTACACCTTC CASSLAGGDSYGYTF
NA TRBJ2-3 TRBV6-1 NA TGTGCCAGCAGTGCAGGGGAGGGGGGCACAGATACGCAGTATTTT CASSAGEGGTDTQYF
many TRBJ1-4 TRBV10-3 TRBD1 TGTGCCATCAGTTTGGACAGGGGGGTCGAAAAACTGTTTTTT CAISLDRGVEKLFF
NA TRBJ2-3 TRBV19 NA TGTGCCAGTAGAAAGGGGTCTAGCTACACAGATACGCAGTATTTT CASRKGSSYTDTQYF
once TRBJ1-6 TRBV19 TRBD1 TGTGCCAGTAGGCTGACAGGGATGGCGAATTCACCCCTCCACTTT CASRLTGMANSPLHF